This T cell receptor beta chain was obtained from a study of molecular identifiers for immune sequencing clone quantification. Study details: Five aliquots were made in replicates from the RNA of roughly 20,000 or 100,000 naive CD8 cells, and four were sequenced.

The CDR3 runs 14 residues. In germline, CDR1 is SGHAT, CDR2 FQDESV (reference sequence). In TCRdb, the PCR reads were re-called with MiXCR into one record per CDR3 protein. The table includes about 510,000 distinct CDR3 sequences, 25% detected once. As for this clonotype: At one of its ends the junction is not consistent with the germline gene, which may arise from a read error.

V usage is TRBV11-1 and J usage is TRBJ2-7; D is unresolved. This TCR came from a human donor in good health. Some libraries in this study had Jurkat cell RNA spiked in. Sequences were obtained from naive CD8+ T cells from blood, with Jurkat cell RNA spiked in. The subset is: FACS-sorted CD8+CD4-CCR7+CD45RA+ naive T cells. The CDR3 coding sequence is TGTGCCAGCAGCTTATATTCAGATGCCTACGAGCAGCACTTC. Translated, it gives CASSLYSDAYEQHF.